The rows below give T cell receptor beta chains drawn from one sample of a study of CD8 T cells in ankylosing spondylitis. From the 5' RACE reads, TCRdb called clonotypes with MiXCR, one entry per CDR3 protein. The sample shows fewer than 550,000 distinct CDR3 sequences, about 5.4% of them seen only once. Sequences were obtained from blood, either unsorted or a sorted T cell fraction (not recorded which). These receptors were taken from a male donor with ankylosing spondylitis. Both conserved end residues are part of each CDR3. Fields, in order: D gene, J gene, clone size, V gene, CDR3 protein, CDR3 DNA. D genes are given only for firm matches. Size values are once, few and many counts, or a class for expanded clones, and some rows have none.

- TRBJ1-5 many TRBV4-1 CASSQEVQGNQPQHF TGCGCCAGCAGCCAAGAAGTGCAGGGTAATCAGCCCCAGCATTTT
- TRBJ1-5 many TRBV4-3 CASSQGFQHNQPQHF TGCGCCAGCAGCCAAGGCTTCCAGCACAATCAGCCCCAGCATTTT
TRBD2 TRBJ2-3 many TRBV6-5 CASSYSPTSGVDTQYF TGTGCCAGCAGTTACTCGCCCACTAGCGGGGTAGATACGCAGTATTTT
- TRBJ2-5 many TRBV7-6 CASSFTFGQGGMETQYF TGTGCCAGCAGCTTTACTTTCGGGCAGGGAGGCATGGAGACCCAGTACTTC
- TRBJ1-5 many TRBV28 CASLPQDRNQPQHF TGTGCCAGCCTGCCCCAAGACCGCAATCAGCCCCAGCATTTT
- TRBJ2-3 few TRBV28 CASSAVTETSTDTQYF TGTGCCAGCAGCGCGGTGACCGAAACTAGCACAGATACGCAGTATTTT
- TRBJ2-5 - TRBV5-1 CASSLQGGPQETQYF TGCGCCAGCAGCCTGCAGGGGGGGCCCCAAGAGACCCAGTACTTC
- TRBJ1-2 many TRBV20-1 CSAIKSLGYGYTF TGCAGTGCTATTAAAAGTCTTGGCTATGGCTACACCTTC
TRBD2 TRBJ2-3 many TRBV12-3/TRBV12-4 CASSVYAGGTDTQYF TGTGCCAGCAGTGTATATGCGGGGGGCACAGATACGCAGTATTTT
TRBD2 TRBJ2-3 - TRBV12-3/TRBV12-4 CTSSLRRWSGSGTDTQYF TGTACCAGCAGTTTAAGGCGGTGGAGCGGGAGTGGGACAGATACGCAGTATTTT
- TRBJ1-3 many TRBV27 CASRRRLGTGNTIYF TGTGCCAGCAGACGTAGGCTAGGGACTGGAAACACCATATATTTT
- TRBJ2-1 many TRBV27 CASRVGTYNEQFF TGTGCCAGCAGAGTCGGAACCTACAATGAGCAGTTCTTC
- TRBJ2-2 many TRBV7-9 CASSLVGGFAGELFF TGTGCCAGCAGCTTAGTGGGGGGATTCGCCGGGGAGCTGTTTTTT
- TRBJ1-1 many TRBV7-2 CASSLEGPLLNTEAFF TGTGCCAGCAGCTTAGAGGGACCCCTGTTGAACACTGAAGCTTTCTTT
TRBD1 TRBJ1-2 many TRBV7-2 CASSFVQGADGYTF TGTGCCAGCAGCTTTGTACAGGGGGCCGATGGCTACACCTTC
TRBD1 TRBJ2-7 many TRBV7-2 CASSFGPGQSSYEQYF TGTGCCAGCAGCTTTGGACCGGGACAGAGCTCCTACGAGCAGTACTTC
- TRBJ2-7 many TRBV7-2 CASSSPSLRDSSYEQYF TGTGCCAGCAGCTCCCCCTCCCTGCGGGATTCCTCCTACGAGCAGTACTTC
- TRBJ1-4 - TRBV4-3 CASSQDFRRTEKLFF TGCGCCAGCAGCCAAGATTTCCGCCGTACGGAAAAACTGTTTTTT
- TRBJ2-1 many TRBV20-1 CSAALGVGVFEQFF TGCAGTGCTGCCTTAGGGGTCGGCGTGTTCGAGCAGTTCTTC
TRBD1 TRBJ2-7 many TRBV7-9 CASTLPGQGMGEQYF TGTGCCAGCACCCTACCGGGACAGGGGATGGGTGAGCAGTACTTC
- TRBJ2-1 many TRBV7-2 CASSFRQAYNEQFF TGTGCCAGCAGCTTCCGGCAAGCATACAATGAGCAGTTCTTC
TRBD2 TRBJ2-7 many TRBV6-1 CASRRTRLAGTYEQYF TGTGCCAGCAGACGAACCCGACTAGCGGGAACCTACGAGCAGTACTTC
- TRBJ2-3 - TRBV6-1 CASRVALAWADTQYF TGTGCCAGCAGGGTCGCGCTAGCTTGGGCAGATACGCAGTATTTT
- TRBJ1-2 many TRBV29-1 CSVEGTLGGYTF TGCAGCGTTGAAGGGACTTTAGGAGGCTACACCTTC
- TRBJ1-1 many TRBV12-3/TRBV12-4 CASSPGTAATEAFF TGTGCCAGCAGTCCGGGGACGGCCGCCACTGAAGCTTTCTTT
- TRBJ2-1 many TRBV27 CASSLWQGGNEQFF TGTGCCAGCAGTTTATGGCAGGGAGGAAATGAGCAGTTCTTC
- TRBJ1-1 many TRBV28 CASSLRGEVNTEAFF TGTGCCAGCAGTTTACGGGGGGAAGTTAACACTGAAGCTTTCTTT
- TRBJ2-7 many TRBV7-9 CASTVIGGEQYF TGTGCCAGCACCGTGATTGGGGGCGAGCAGTACTTC
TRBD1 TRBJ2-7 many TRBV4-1 CASSPGQVYEQYF TGCGCCAGCAGCCCCGGACAGGTCTACGAGCAGTACTTC
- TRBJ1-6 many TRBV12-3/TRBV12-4 CASSRSFNSPLHF TGTGCCAGCAGTAGAAGCTTTAATTCACCCCTCCACTTT
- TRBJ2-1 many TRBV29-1 CSVCRVGVPPNEQFF TGCAGCGTTTGTAGGGTGGGAGTTCCCCCCAATGAGCAGTTCTTC
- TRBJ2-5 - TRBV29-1 CSVGPTEGSGETQYF TGCAGCGTAGGACCGACGGAGGGTAGCGGAGAGACCCAGTACTTC
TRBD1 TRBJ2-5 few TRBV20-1 CSPRGQDQETQYF TGCAGTCCCCGGGGACAGGACCAAGAGACCCAGTACTTC
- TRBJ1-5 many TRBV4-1 CASSQSGTKGGNQPQHF TGCGCCAGCAGCCAATCTGGCACTAAAGGGGGCAATCAGCCCCAGCATTTT
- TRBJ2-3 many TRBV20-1 CSASPRGGAADTQYF TGCAGTGCTAGTCCCCGTGGGGGGGCAGCAGATACGCAGTATTTT
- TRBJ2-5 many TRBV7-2 CASSPVETQYF TGTGCCAGCAGCCCTGTGGAGACCCAGTACTTC
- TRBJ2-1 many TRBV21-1 CASSKGDLTGWPSPYNEQFF TGTGCCAGCAGCAAAGGCGACCTAACGGGGTGGCCTTCCCCCTACAATGAGCAGTTCTTC
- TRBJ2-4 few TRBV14 CASSQDSQLRNIQYF TGTGCCAGCAGCCAAGATTCACAGTTAAGAAACATTCAGTACTTC
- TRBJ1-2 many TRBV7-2 CASSFGRSYGYTF TGTGCCAGCAGCTTCGGCAGATCCTATGGCTACACCTTC
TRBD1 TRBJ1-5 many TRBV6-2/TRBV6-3 CASSYIGTGDQPQHF TGTGCCAGCAGTTACATCGGGACAGGGGATCAGCCCCAGCATTTT
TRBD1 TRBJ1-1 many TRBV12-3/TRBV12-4 CASHRGLITEAFF TGTGCCAGCCACAGGGGGCTGATCACTGAAGCTTTCTTT
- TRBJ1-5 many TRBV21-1 CASSSRKNLGGDQPQHF TGTGCCAGCAGCTCCCGTAAGAACTTGGGGGGGGATCAGCCCCAGCATTTT